These T cell receptor beta chains were read from a single sample in a study of blood T cell repertoires in COVID-19. Generated by immunoSEQ multiplex PCR, the TCRdb table keeps only in-frame clones and is missing some. This sample has 240,000 or so clones; roughly 79% occur once, and the top ten carry 7.5% to 8%. Specimen: peripheral blood. These TCRs come from a woman of 80 years or more with COVID-19, enrolled during active disease. Both conserved end residues are part of each CDR3.

V	CDR3
TRBV6-5	CASLRGLNTEAFF
TRBV3-1/TRBV3-2	CASSQGGGGKAFF
TRBV2	CASSVGGSRGGNTIYF
TRBV9	CASSAGTSGNSYNEQFF
TRBV3-1/TRBV3-2	CASSTTGGTGQFF
TRBV5-1	CASSGGPITDTQYF
TRBV4-1	CASSTRDTGSNQPQHF
TRBV12-3/TRBV12-4	CASSSDGTGYTF
TRBV5-1	CASSLARQGANNEQFF
TRBV2	CASSDPRLAGRAGELFF
TRBV4-1	CASSLSFSGIYNEQFF
TRBV3-1/TRBV3-2	CASSRGSGEAFF
TRBV7-8	CASSLPGQGVTGELFF
TRBV5-1	CASSEERGNEQFF
TRBV10-3	CATMWGGNSPLHF
TRBV19	CASTGDSSFILNTGELFF
TRBV21-1	CASSKDGREAPLGGGANVLTF
TRBV18	CASSIGGGQPQHF
TRBV5-1	CASSLSTSGETQYF
TRBV20-1	CRGGEETQYF
TRBV7-9	CASSLELLNYGYTF
TRBV21-1	CASSKGHYLEIYNEQFF
TRBV10-3	CAISASNEQFF
TRBV29-1	CSVEDTGMNTEAFF
TRBV11-2	CASSLATGTSNEKLFF
TRBV5-1	CASSFGGRAEAFF
TRBV6-1	CASSDQGNTEAFF
TRBV6-2/TRBV6-3	CASSSGQGWQPQHF
TRBV7-9	CASSLSIVETQYF
TRBV28	CASSARRTSGRAYEQYF
TRBV30	CAYLPLRENTEAFF
TRBV5-4	CASSRTGLNYGYTF
TRBV7-9	CASSFGVEKLFF
TRBV4-1	CASSQVSHFAGLDKFF
TRBV18	CASSHRTTGPEYEQYF
TRBV12-5	CASGLGQTLNTEAFF
TRBV14	CASSPKYGQGAGTETQYF
TRBV12-3/TRBV12-4	CASSLLSTDTQYF
TRBV28	CASKPLRGEQYF
TRBV2	CASSEVENSPLHF